Presented here are 13 T cell receptor beta chains from one specimen sequenced in a study of T cells after yellow fever vaccination. TCRdb reprocessed the 5' RACE reads with MiXCR, giving one entry per CDR3 protein. This sample yields around 110,000 distinct CDR3 sequences, of which around 8% are seen a single time; approximately 24% belongs to the top ten. The input for sequencing was CD8+ T cells sorted from PBMCs, taken 45 days after the yellow fever booster vaccination. These receptors originate from a man aged 25 to 45 who received the YFV17D yellow fever vaccine.

This clonotype occurred many times. The chain combines TRBV29-1 with TRBJ2-1; TRBD1 agrees at 9 bases. Germline V gene data show CDR1 as SQVTM and CDR2 as ANQGSEA. V trimming: 3 bases; J trimming: 3 bases; junction bases outside the gene matches: 0. The CDR3 is 13 residues long. The CDR3 bases are TGCAGCGTTGAGACAGGGGGCTACAATGAGCAGTTCTTC. Translating it yields CSVETGGYNEQFF.

This clonotype was picked up many times. The J gene is TRBJ2-7, the V gene TRBV5-1, with D perhaps TRBD1 (5 bases). Germline CDR1 SGHRS, CDR2 YFSETQ. V was cut by 4 bases and J by 6 bases, with 14 bases left in between. CDR3 size: 13 residues. CDR3 sequence: CASSRNPGSEQYF. CDR3 coding DNA: TGCGCCAGCAGCCGAAATCCAGGGTCCGAGCAGTACTTC.

Many counts were recorded for this clonotype. Here the CDR3 reads CSVEPGLAGEGSVDEQFF. DNA of the CDR3: TGCAGCGTTGAACCGGGACTAGCGGGAGAGGGGTCGGTGGATGAGCAGTTCTTC. The chain carries TRBV29-1 and TRBJ2-1; 14 bases fit TRBD2. CDR1 is SQVTM and CDR2 is ANQGSEA in the germline V gene. The CDR3 has 18 residues. V shed 2 bases and J 8 bases; nucleotides not matched to a gene: 14.

This clonotype showed up many times. This sequence joins TRBV5-1 and TRBJ2-3; 7 bases map to TRBD1. The junction had 5 bases not matched to a gene; V was cut back by 0 bases and J by 4 bases. CDR1 is SGHRS, CDR2 YFSETQ, per germline. The CDR3 contains 15 residues. The CDR3: CASSLEQGVADTQYF. CDR3 in DNA: TGCGCCAGCAGCTTGGAGCAGGGGGTGGCAGATACGCAGTATTTT.

The sample holds many counts of this clonotype. The V and J genes are TRBV20-1 and TRBJ2-3; D might be TRBD1 or TRBD2, each matching 5 bases. The CDR3 is 18 amino acids. Trimming cost V 3 bases and J 6 bases, with 28 bases left between them. The germline CDR1 and CDR2 sequences are DFQATT and SNEGSKA (reference sequence). CDR3 coding DNA: TGCAGTGCTAGGGGACCCCTCGATAACAGCGGCCCCGGGGATACGCAGTATTTT. It translates to CSARGPLDNSGPGDTQYF.

The rearrangement joins TRBV7-8 to TRBJ1-1; D is undetermined. CDR3 length: 15 amino acids. The germline V gene has CDR1 SGHVS and CDR2 FQNEAQ. V was shortened by 0 bases and J by 3 bases, with 11 bases between the two germline ends. CDR3 sequence reads: CASSLASGLYTEAFF. In nucleotides, the CDR3 is TGTGCCAGCAGCTTAGCGTCCGGGCTGTACACTGAAGCTTTCTTT.

This clonotype was recorded many times. The J gene is TRBJ2-1, the V gene TRBV5-1; D possibly corresponds to TRBD1 (5 bases). CDR3 length equals 15 residues. Trimming took 1 base from V and 5 from J, leaving 13 bases between them. The germline CDR1 and CDR2 sequences are SGHRS and YFSETQ. The CDR3 coding sequence is TGCGCCAGCAGCTTGTATCCTGACAGTGACAATGAGCAGTTCTTC. Its translation is CASSLYPDSDNEQFF.

This clonotype was seen ten or more times. The V and J genes are TRBV15 and TRBJ2-1, with unresolved D. The CDR3 is 16 residues long. The V gene lost 0 bases and the J gene lost 3 bases, with 12 bases spanning the gap. Germline lookup yields CDR1 LNHNV and CDR2 YYDKDF (reference sequence). The CDR3 loop is CATSRDVGVRYNEQFF. The CDR3 DNA reads TGTGCCACCAGCAGAGATGTGGGCGTTCGCTACAATGAGCAGTTCTTC.

In this sample, this clonotype turned up many times. This rearrangement joins TRBV9 to TRBJ2-1, with D possibly TRBD1 on 5 matching bases. The CDR3 runs 12 residues. In germline, CDR1 is SGDLS, CDR2 YYNGEE. The germline V and J ends were trimmed by 3 bases and 12 bases, with 13 bases remaining between them. DNA of the CDR3: TGTGCCAGCAGCGACGGTGGGGCTGGGCAGTTCTTC. It translates to CASSDGGAGQFF.

The table lists this clonotype with a few counts. V usage is TRBV18 and J usage is TRBJ2-5; no firm D call. Trimming cost V 2 bases and J 5 bases, with 12 bases left between them. Germline lookup yields CDR1 KGHSH and CDR2 LQKENI. The CDR3 is 14 amino acids. CDR3 region: CASSPASSRETQYF. In DNA, the CDR3 is TGTGCCAGCTCACCAGCATCGTCGCGGGAGACCCAGTACTTC.

The chain uses TRBV5-1 and TRBJ2-5; 14 bases map to TRBD2. Trimming cost V 4 bases and J 3 bases; bases outside gene matches: 5. CDR3 size: 16 residues. Germline-derived CDR1 and CDR2 are SGHRS and YFSETQ. The CDR3 spells CASSQGLAGEEETQYF. CDR3 nucleotides: TGCGCCAGCAGCCAGGGACTAGCGGGAGAGGAAGAGACCCAGTACTTC.

This clonotype was observed many times. This chain links TRBV7-9 with TRBJ1-5; maybe TRBD1 (5 bases). Trimming removed 3 bases from V and 6 bases from J, with 6 bases in between. The V gene's germline CDR1 is SEHNR and CDR2 FQNEAQ (reference sequence). CDR3 length equals 12 residues. CDR3 coding DNA: TGTGCCAGCAGCTTGGGGGTTCAGCCCCAGCATTTT. It translates to CASSLGVQPQHF.

This clonotype was recorded at least ten times. The chain employs TRBV15 and TRBJ2-1; D remains ambiguous. Trimming took off 3 bases at V and 1 base at J, with 13 bases between the two ends. The length of the CDR3 is 16 residues. Germline lookup yields CDR1 LNHNV and CDR2 YYDKDF (reference sequence). CDR3 DNA sequence: TGTGCCACCAGCAGGACCCCATCCGGTTCCTACAATGAGCAGTTCTTC. Encoded protein: CATSRTPSGSYNEQFF.